This TCR beta chain was sequenced in a study of T cell repertoires in cytomegalovirus infection. For this clonotype: A read error may be the cause here, since a much bigger clone is one base away.

Each CDR3 protein is one row after TCRdb ran MiXCR on the reads. The table lists 250,000 to 300,000 distinct CDR3 sequences, roughly an eighth of them singletons. Germline V lookup: CDR1 MDHEN, CDR2 SYDVKM. CDR3 length: 14 amino acids. The chain uses TRBV28 and TRBJ1-6; TRBD1 matches at 7 bases. The TCR sequence derives from a human donor in good health (CMV status not recorded). Some clones in this sample may be carry-over from other donors' samples. The sequenced material came from PBMCs. CDR3 region: CATSLRGGAIPLHF. Written as DNA, the CDR3 is TGTGCCACCAGTCTACGAGGGGGCGCAATACCCCTCCACTTT.